The 9 T cell receptor beta chains presented below share a single source sample, sequenced in a study of cytomegalovirus exposure and HLA in healthy donors. 13 Jbeta primers and 60 Vbeta primers were used for the PCR. Profiling relied on immunoSEQ multiplex PCR, and the TCRdb table lists in-frame clones only, not all of them. The sample lists over 110,000 clones, around 83% occurring once. Material for sequencing was PBMCs. All receptors come from a male donor in good health and CMV-seropositive.

The V call is TRBV6-5, the J call TRBJ2-1, with 12 bases identical to TRBD2. CDR3 length equals 14 residues. The junction had 4 bases not matched to a gene; V was cut back by 5 bases and J by 8 bases. Germline loops: CDR1 MNHEY, CDR2 SVGAGI. The CDR3 sequence is CASSLAGGSDEQFF. In DNA form, the CDR3 reads TGTGCCAGCAGTCTAGCGGGGGGGAGTGATGAGCAGTTCTTC.

The chain joins TRBV5-4 to TRBJ2-3; TRBD2 matches 12 bases. Germline V lookup: CDR1 SGHNT, CDR2 YYREEE (reference sequence). The V segment lost 1 base and the J segment 7 bases; nucleotides outside the gene matches: 10. CDR3 length: 17 amino acids. DNA of the CDR3: TGTGCCAGCAGCTTGAAGTCTAGCGGGGGGGGCTTAAATACGCAGTATTTT. Its translation: CASSLKSSGGGLNTQYF. The full variable domain, completed using reference TRBV5-4 and TRBJ2-3, is ETGVTQSPTHLIKTRGQQVTLRCSSQSGHNTVSWYQQALGQGPQFIFQYYREEENGRGNFPPRFSGLQFPNYSSELNVNALELDDSALYLCASSLKSSGGGLNTQYFGPGTRLTVL.

The chain couples TRBV6-5 to TRBJ1-5, with a weak D call TRBD1 (5 bases). The CDR3 spans 14 residues. Looked up from germline, CDR1 is MNHEY and CDR2 is SVGAGI. Trimming pared 8 bases from V and 2 bases from J, leaving 13 bases between. CDR3 sequence reads: CASGIGVGNQPQHF. The CDR3 coding sequence is TGTGCCAGCGGTATAGGGGTAGGCAATCAGCCCCAGCATTTT.

This clone was observed once. The rearrangement links TRBV10-3 to TRBJ2-5; TRBD2 matches at 9 bases. Germline CDR1 ENHRY, CDR2 SYGVKD. The CDR3 covers 14 residues. J was trimmed by 5 bases and V by 7 bases; bases with no gene match: 8. DNA of the CDR3: TGTGCCATCATGGCGGGAGGGCACGCGGAGACCCAGTACTTC. Its translation is CAIMAGGHAETQYF.

The chain has TRBV28 and TRBJ2-5; D possibly corresponds to TRBD1 (6 bases). The CDR3 is 14 amino acids. The germline V gene has CDR1 MDHEN and CDR2 SYDVKM. Trimming took off 2 bases at V and 2 bases at J, with 9 bases between the two ends. The CDR3 reads CASSLNRGQETQYF. The CDR3 nucleotides are TGTGCCAGCAGTTTAAATAGGGGGCAAGAGACCCAGTACTTC.

The genes are TRBV27 and TRBJ2-7; D perhaps matches TRBD2 (5 bases). Germline CDR1 is MNHEY and CDR2 is SMNVEV (reference sequence). The CDR3 has 14 amino acids. V dropped 6 bases and J dropped 1 base, with 13 bases sitting between them. In nucleotides, the CDR3 is TGTGCCAGCAGAACCCCTGGACTTTCCTACGAGCAGTACTTC. Amino acid sequence: CASRTPGLSYEQYF.

The chain uses TRBV25-1 and TRBJ1-2; 8 nucleotides match TRBD1. Germline CDR1 is MGHDK and CDR2 is SYGVNS. V trimming: 8 bases; J trimming: 4 bases; junction bases outside the gene matches: 6. The CDR3 contains 13 residues. The CDR3 DNA is TGTGCCAGCGCGGGACAGGAGATCTATGGCTACACCTTC. It translates to CASAGQEIYGYTF.

The rearrangement joins TRBV6-6 to TRBJ2-7; the D gene is possibly TRBD1 (6 bases). The V gene lost 4 bases and the J gene lost 1 base, with 8 bases spanning the gap. CDR1 MNHNY and CDR2 SVGAGI come from the germline V gene (reference sequence). This CDR3 has 13 amino acids. CDR3 sequence (DNA): TGTGCCAGCAGTTTCGGACAGTCCTACGAGCAGTACTTC. Protein: CASSFGQSYEQYF.

The chain recombines TRBV7-8 with TRBJ1-5; maybe TRBD1 (6 bases). Germline V gene data show CDR1 as SGHVS and CDR2 as FQNEAQ. V lost 3 bases, J lost 4 bases, and 13 bases lay in between. The length of the CDR3 is 15 residues. The DNA of the CDR3 is TGTGCCAGCAGCTTCGACAGGCTTGGGAATCAGCCCCAGCATTTT. Its protein is CASSFDRLGNQPQHF. The variable domain in full, with the rest retrieved from reference TRBV7-8 and TRBJ1-5, is GAGVSQSPRYKVAKRGQDVALRCDPISGHVSLFWYQQALGQGPEFLTYFQNEAQLDKSGLPSDRFFAERPEGSVSTLKIQRTQQEDSAVYLCASSFDRLGNQPQHFGDGTRLSIL.